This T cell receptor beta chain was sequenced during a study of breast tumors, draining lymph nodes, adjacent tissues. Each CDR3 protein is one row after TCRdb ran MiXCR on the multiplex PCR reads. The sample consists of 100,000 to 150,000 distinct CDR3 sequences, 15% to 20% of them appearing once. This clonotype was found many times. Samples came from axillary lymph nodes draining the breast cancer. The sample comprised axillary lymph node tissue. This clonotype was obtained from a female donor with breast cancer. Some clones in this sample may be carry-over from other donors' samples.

The CDR3 loop reads CASSQEQVNNQPQHF. As DNA, the CDR3 is TGCGCCAGCAGCCAAGAACAGGTTAACAATCAGCCCCAGCATTTT. This rearrangement joins TRBV4-1 to TRBJ1-5; D might be TRBD1 (5 bases). Trimming shortened V by 0 bases and J by 3 bases, and 9 bases separated the two germline ends. Germline CDR1 reads MGHRA; CDR2 reads YSYEKL. The CDR3 has 15 residues.